This T cell receptor beta chain came from a study of identifying expanded T cells in peripheral blood (dated by TCRdb to between 2018 and 2021). With respect to the entire study: Four technical replicates, made by sequencing separate aliquots from the same pool of genomic DNA, were compared pairwise.

During the collection period, no infections or other immune events were recorded for the healthy donors. To calibrate time-dependent variance in a beta-binomial model of T-cell clone differential abundance, blood repertoires from healthy donors were used as a training cohort. There were some 10 healthy donors in the training cohort, of whom 3 were female and 7 were male. On average the donors were about 45 years old, and their ages spanned about 29 to 65 years. Obtained from a commercial supplier, whole blood was collected from each healthy donor at three time points set two to three weeks apart. Genomic DNA was extracted from unsorted whole blood for immunosequencing. V is reduced by 5 bases and J by 3 bases, leaving a spacing of 13 bases between them. Its CDR3 holds 14 amino acids, cysteine through phenylalanine. Only the CDR3 portion is preserved as DNA: 42 bases, with reading frame beginning at the first base. In the germline V gene, CDR1 corresponds to MNHEY and CDR2 to SVGAGI.

Study-wide conclusions, independent of this receptor: Across all healthy-donor time intervals, the beta-binomial model significantly lowered both the number of clones called differentially abundant and the false-positive rate. Variance in clone template counts between approximately 2-week samples significantly increased with total template count across all healthy donors. It was expected by the authors that biological variance in healthy repertoires might increase further over much longer intervals, such as months to years. Between technical replicates the binomial model flagged approximately 1.2 differentially abundant clones, whereas over about 2 weeks the binomial model flagged about 15 and over approximately four weeks around 19.

Note on this clone: What antigen it recognizes has not been identified. No base quality values were provided; no much bigger clone lies one nucleotide off.

The immunoSEQ Assay, which relies on bias-controlled multiplex PCR amplification of genomic DNA, was used to profile TCRbeta CDR3 regions. The published analysis was carried out like this. To quantify the absolute abundance of each unique TCRbeta CDR3 region, the sequences were collapsed and filtered. Differential abundance was assessed using a binomial (Fisher-equivalent) model and a beta-binomial model in which time-dependent variance fitted from healthy donors was added. Clones with fewer than 5 combined templates were removed, and a clone was called differentially abundant if the clone's Benjamini-Hochberg FDR was below 0.01. The form v = (b*log(k)+a)^2 was used to model beta-binomial variance as a function of total template count across the two samples. Sourced from immuneACCESS, this table was stored by TCRdb with only in-frame sequences that have V and J called. A share of the clones is absent; for the studies checked, an unresolved V gene accounts for under half, and the remainder has no known explanation. The V and J calls and clone size are taken from that table; D and trimming were inferred from the DNA. Within this sample are more than 50,000 clones, with approximately 82% of them counted one time only. Of the sample, 15% to 20% is held by the ten largest clones.

The TCR was taken from a person between 18 and 70 years old in good health. This chain is built from TRBV6-5 and TRBJ1-1, with no D gene named confidently. The specimen was blood. The CDR3 has the sequence CASSAHGEDTEAFF. The DNA sequence is as follows: TGTGCCAGCAGTGCCCACGGTGAGGACACTGAAGCTTTCTTT.